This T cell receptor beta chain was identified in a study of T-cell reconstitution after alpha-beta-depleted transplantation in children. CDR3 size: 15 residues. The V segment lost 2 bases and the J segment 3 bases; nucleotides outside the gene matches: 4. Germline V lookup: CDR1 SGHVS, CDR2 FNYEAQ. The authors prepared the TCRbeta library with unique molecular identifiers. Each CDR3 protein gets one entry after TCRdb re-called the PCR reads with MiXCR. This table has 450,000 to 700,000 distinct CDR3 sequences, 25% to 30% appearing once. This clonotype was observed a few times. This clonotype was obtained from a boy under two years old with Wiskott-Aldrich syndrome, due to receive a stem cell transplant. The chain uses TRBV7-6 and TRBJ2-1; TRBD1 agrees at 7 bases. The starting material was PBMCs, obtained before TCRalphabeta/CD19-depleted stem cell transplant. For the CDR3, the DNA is TGTGCCAGCAGCTTAAAGGGACAGCTCTACAATGAGCAGTTCTTC. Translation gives CASSLKGQLYNEQFF.